The 17 T cell receptor beta chains in this list originate from one sample, sequenced in a study of regulatory T cells in long-lasting Graves disease. Combining iRepertoire HTBI primers with Arm-PCR of CDR3 regions, the authors built TCR beta libraries. A single record per CDR3 protein comes from TCRdb applying MiXCR to the multiplex PCR reads. The table shows hundreds of thousands of distinct CDR3 sequences, with roughly 15% occurring only once. Regarding time point: newly diagnosed GD, antithyroid drugs for less than 3 months. The TCR library was prepared using RNA isolated from PBMCs. The data also belong to a second study, concerning T cells in Graves' hyperthyroidism and ophthalmopathy.

The specimen comprised peripheral blood mononuclear cells (PBMCs), sampled at new diagnosis, from a patient treated with antithyroid drugs. The receptors originated from a woman between 25 and 40 years old with Graves disease.

There are many counts of this clonotype. The genes are TRBV4-1 and TRBJ2-1; 10 bases line up with TRBD2. V trimming: 2 bases; J trimming: 7 bases; junction bases outside the gene matches: 11. This CDR3 spans 17 amino acids. The germline CDR1 and CDR2 sequences are MGHRA and YSYEKL. The CDR3 here is CASSQTPSGSVKNEQFF. The DNA of the CDR3 is TGCGCCAGCAGCCAAACGCCTAGCGGGAGCGTTAAAAATGAGCAGTTCTTC.

V gene TRBV19 combines with J gene TRBJ2-1; D is uncertain. Trimming removed 5 bases at V and 5 bases at J, with 10 bases between. CDR1 is LNHDA and CDR2 is SQIVND in the germline V gene (reference sequence). This CDR3 contains 13 residues. The chain's CDR3 is CASSLSTHNEQFF. The CDR3 nucleotides read TGTGCCAGTAGTCTCTCGACCCACAATGAGCAGTTCTTC.

The CDR3 DNA reads TGTGCCAGCAGCATATCGGGCAGGGACAGCGACTATGGCTACACCTTC. Translating it yields CASSISGRDSDYGYTF. The chain is built from TRBV7-9 and TRBJ1-2; TRBD1 matches 7 bases. After removal of 5 bases from V and 3 bases from J, the junction contained 12 bases not matched to a gene. The V gene's germline CDR1 is SEHNR and CDR2 FQNEAQ (reference sequence). The CDR3 runs to 16 residues.

In this sample, this clonotype turned up many times. V gene TRBV20-1 combines with J gene TRBJ2-3, with D uncertain. Germline CDR1 DFQATT, CDR2 SNEGSKA (reference sequence). V dropped 0 bases and J dropped 0 bases, with 13 bases sitting between them. The CDR3 has 16 residues. The CDR3 region is CSARDSRARSTDTQYF. In DNA, the CDR3 is TGCAGTGCTAGAGATAGTCGGGCGAGAAGCACAGATACGCAGTATTTT.

Ten or more counts support this clonotype. CDR3 sequence (DNA): TGTGCCAGTTCAGGAATGACAGGGTTCGGAAACACCATATATTTT. Protein: CASSGMTGFGNTIYF. The rearrangement uses TRBV2 and TRBJ1-3; the match to TRBD1 covers 7 bases. With 9 bases clipped from V and 4 bases from J, the junction kept 12 bases outside the gene matches. Germline lookup yields CDR1 SNHLY and CDR2 FYNNEI. There are 15 residues in the CDR3.

This chain joins TRBV19 and TRBJ1-4, with 7 positions matching TRBD1. The CDR3 runs 13 residues. With V trimmed by 9 bases and J by 6 bases, 7 bases remained unmatched. CDR1 and CDR2 (germline): LNHDA, SQIVND (reference sequence). CDR3 protein: CASRDSPYEKLFF. In DNA, the CDR3 is TGTGCCAGCAGGGACAGTCCATATGAAAAACTGTTTTTT.

This clonotype was observed many times. The chain has TRBV11-3 and TRBJ2-7; the D gene is possibly TRBD2 (8 bases). Trimming removed 1 base at V and 0 bases at J, with 16 bases between. Germline loops: CDR1 SGHNT, CDR2 YENEEA. The CDR3 contains 17 residues. DNA of the CDR3: TGTGCCAGCAGCTTAGGCGGGAGGACAGGTAGCTCCTACGAGCAGTACTTC. Its translation: CASSLGGRTGSSYEQYF.

About this clonotype itself: With only one base between it and a far larger clone, this is likely a read error. The chain uses TRBV11-2 and TRBJ2-7; a possible D gene is TRBD2 (5 bases). The CDR3 consists of 14 residues. Germline values: CDR1 SGHAT, CDR2 FQNNGV. Trimming shortened V by 5 bases and J by 7 bases, and 18 bases separated the two germline ends. CDR3 residues: CASSPLTGMREQYF. In DNA form, the CDR3 reads TGTGCCAGCAGCCCTCTAACGGGGATGCGTGAGCAGTACTTC.

CDR3 protein: CASSWGPSGSPTDTQYF. In DNA, the CDR3 is TGTGCCAGCAGCTGGGGGCCTAGCGGGAGTCCGACAGATACGCAGTATTTT. The chain has TRBV7-8 and TRBJ2-3, with TRBD2 matching 10 bases. The V and J ends lost 4 bases and 3 bases, in that order; junction bases with no gene match: 10. This CDR3 has 17 residues. Germline V gene sequence: CDR1 SGHVS, CDR2 FQNEAQ.

The table lists this clonotype with many counts. The genes are TRBV7-9 and TRBJ2-1; TRBD2 agrees at 7 bases. The junction had 7 bases not matched to a gene; V was cut back by 5 bases and J by 9 bases. This CDR3 comprises 13 residues. Germline CDR1 and CDR2: SEHNR and FQNEAQ (reference sequence). The CDR3 DNA reads as TGTGCCAGCAGCCCTCAGACTAGCCGTGAGCAGTTCTTC. Its translation: CASSPQTSREQFF. The full variable domain, rest sourced from reference TRBV7-9 and TRBJ2-1, is DTGVSQNPRHKITKRGQNVTFRCDPISEHNRLYWYRQTLGQGPEFLTYFQNEAQLEKSRLLSDRFSAERPKGSFSTLEIQRTEQGDSAMYLCASSPQTSREQFFGPGTRLTVL.

The chain uses TRBV4-1 and TRBJ1-1; D gene ambiguous. This CDR3 has 14 amino acids. V lost 1 base and J lost 0, with 6 bases in between. Germline V gene data show CDR1 as MGHRA and CDR2 as YSYEKL. The CDR3 loop reads CASSQVALNTEAFF. The CDR3 DNA reads as TGCGCCAGCAGCCAAGTGGCGTTGAACACTGAAGCTTTCTTT.

The chain couples TRBV10-3 to TRBJ1-2; D is ambiguous. The CDR3 loop spans 13 amino acids. V was trimmed by 5 bases and J by 2 bases, leaving 9 bases between them. Looked up from germline, CDR1 is ENHRY and CDR2 is SYGVKD. CDR3 bases: TGTGCCATCAGTAACAGCAGCAACTATGGCTACACCTTC. Protein product: CAISNSSNYGYTF.

The sample holds many counts of this clonotype. This chain connects TRBV5-8 to TRBJ1-5; the D is unclear. Germline V gene sequence: CDR1 SGHTS, CDR2 YDEGEE. The V end was cut by 6 bases, the J end by 0 bases, with 13 bases between. The CDR3 covers 15 residues. This CDR3 is CASTPDRYSNQPQHF. CDR3 DNA: TGTGCCAGCACCCCAGACCGATATAGCAATCAGCCCCAGCATTTT.

This clonotype was detected many times. The rearrangement links TRBV11-1 to TRBJ2-7; 12 bases fit TRBD2. Germline V CDR1 and CDR2: SGHAT, FQDESV (reference sequence). The V gene end was trimmed by 8 bases and the J gene end by 2 bases; junction bases not matched to a gene: 1. The CDR3 extends over 13 amino acids. CDR3 nucleotide sequence: TGTGCCAGCGGACTAGCGGGAACCTACGAGCAGTACTTC. Its protein is CASGLAGTYEQYF. The whole variable domain, remainder taken from reference TRBV11-1 and TRBJ2-7, is EAEVAQSPRYKITEKSQAVAFWCDPISGHATLYWYRQILGQGPELLVQFQDESVVDDSQLPKDRFSAERLKGVDSTLKIQPAELGDSAMYLCASGLAGTYEQYFGPGTRLTVT.

In its sample, this clonotype was seen a few times. The J gene is TRBJ2-3, the V gene TRBV27; D ambiguous. Germline V gene lookup returns CDR1 MNHEY and CDR2 SMNVEV (reference sequence). V lost 6 bases and J 6 bases, leaving 10 bases between the germline ends. CDR3 size: 12 residues. CDR3 in DNA: TGTGCCAGCAGCCGCCCCCTGGATACGCAGTATTTT. Amino acid sequence: CASSRPLDTQYF.

This clonotype was counted at least ten times. The rearrangement uses TRBV18 and TRBJ1-4; perhaps TRBD1 as D (5 bases). The V end lost 5 bases, the J end lost 5 bases, and 12 bases lay between the germline ends. The CDR3 has 14 residues. CDR1 is KGHSH and CDR2 is LQKENI in the germline V gene. The CDR3 loop is CASSLTAGNEKLFF. The DNA of the CDR3 is TGTGCCAGCTCATTGACAGCCGGCAATGAAAAACTGTTTTTT.

This clonotype was picked up many times. This rearrangement joins TRBV24-1 to TRBJ1-1, with a weak D call TRBD1 (5 bases). The V end was cut by 5 bases, the J end by 5 bases, with 11 bases between. This CDR3 comprises 13 residues. Per the germline V gene, CDR1 is KGHDR and CDR2 is SFDVKD. The CDR3 region has the DNA TGTGCCACCAGTGCGGGGGAGGGTACTGAAGCTTTCTTT. It is translated as CATSAGEGTEAFF.